This T cell receptor (delta chain) was captured by sequencing in a study of Vγ9Vδ2 T cells in congenital toxoplasmosis (TCRdb year 2021). For the wider study: IgG, IgM and IgA serology, Western blot and an in-house interferon-gamma release assay were used to diagnose congenital toxoplasmosis. Gamma and delta chain CDR3 repertoires of sorted blood gammadelta T cells were compared between congenitally T. gondii-infected and uninfected infants. Infant repertoires were sequenced at 2 months after birth and at 1 year of age. At 2 months, TCR sequencing included 5 or 6 infected and 9 to 10 uninfected infants, while at 1 year the sequenced group was 3 infected and 4 uninfected infants. What the study reported, not specific to this receptor: Two months was the earliest age with enough suitable sample material for TCR repertoire analysis, so newborn repertoires were not sequenced. The repertoire differences between infected and uninfected infants were less clear at 1 year of age than at 2 months. Both infected and uninfected infants showed a high prevalence of a public TRGV9 clonotype. Germline-encoded fetal-type TRDV2 CDR3 sequences seemed to be more prevalent in infected than in uninfected 2-month-old infants, with an in utero expansion footprint being suggested. Compared with uninfected infants, infected infants at 2 months appeared to have fewer N additions in their TRGV9 and TRDV2 CDR3s, and this was especially true for TRDV2-TRDJ1 sequences.

This clone has a single count. Its binding antigen is unknown. The input lacks base qualities; no much larger clone sits a single base away. A lone read offers only weak evidence. Template-switch reverse transcription with SuperScript II was used to generate cDNA, with TRGC- and TRDC-specific primers combined in a single tube. The TRGC primer was designed for binding to both the TRGC1 and TRGC2 constant genes. The KAPA Real-Time Library Amplification Kit was used to amplify TRG and TRD, and AMPure XP beads were used for purification between steps. Index PCR with the Nextera XT Index Kit was used to add Illumina sequencing adapters. An Illumina MiSeq with the V2 300 kit was used to sequence the TRG and TRD amplicons, producing 150 bp paired-end reads. Processing in the source paper ran as follows. Read quality was checked with FastQC version 0.11.8 before further analysis. With MiXCR version 3.0.3, reads were aligned to GenBank TRG or TRD reference genes and CDR3 sequences were built. Default MiXCR settings were kept, except that 3 rather than 5 consecutive nucleotides were used to assemble TRDD gene segments. N additions, CDR3 length, J segment length and clonotype sharing between samples were calculated with VDJtools version 1.2.1. CDR3 sequences that were out of frame or contained stop codons were removed from the analysis. To look for overlap, the infant repertoires were checked against previously published Vgamma9Vdelta2 repertoires from fetal, cord blood and adult blood. TCRdb called clones anew from the public reads via CATT; matching DNA rows were later pooled. V and J calls and clone size were set by TCRdb, not the authors. The sample table lists about 990 delta-chain clones, around 20% of them with a count of one. The top ten clones comprise roughly a tenth of the sample.

Trimming accounts for 0 bases at V and 3 bases at J, while the number of junction bases matched to no gene is 4. CDR1 and CDR2 are read off the germline V gene as GEAIGNYY and EKD. Its CDR3 holds 15 amino acids, cysteine through phenylalanine. The sequence is cut down to CDR3 DNA, 45 bases in frame from base 1. The same treatment, consisting of spiramycin and/or pyrimethamine plus sulfadiazine plus folinic acid, was given to mothers of infected and uninfected infants alike. All infants, infected and uninfected, were born by term delivery after more than 37 weeks of gestation. Around 1 mL of blood was used to isolate PBMCs by Lymphoprep gradient centrifugation, after which the PBMCs were cryopreserved in liquid nitrogen and shipped to Belgium. After thawing, PBMCs were labeled with Zombie NIR viability dye and stained with CD3, TCR gammadelta, Vgamma9 and Vdelta2 antibodies. A FACSAria III was used to sort CD3+ TCRgammadelta+ T cells, reaching a mean purity of roughly 98%. For each sample, RNA was extracted from about 11,000 sorted gammadelta T cells with the RNeasy Micro Kit. Each infant was born to a mother who had been enrolled with a primary T. gondii infection during pregnancy. Peripheral blood samples from the infants were taken at an outpatient microbiology and virology center in Pavia, Italy.

Sequenced material: gamma-delta T cells from blood. This chain is built from TRDV2 and TRDJ1; TRDD3 lines up with 9 middle nucleotides. TCRdb gives no J gene; it was assigned here by matching the DNA to germline. The receptor was derived from a child under 10 years old born to a mother with Toxoplasma gondii infection during pregnancy, either congenitally infected or uninfected (not recorded which). The nucleotides read TGTGCCTGTGACACCGTCGGGGATACGGCCGATAAACTCATCTTT. The translation is CACDTVGDTADKLIF.